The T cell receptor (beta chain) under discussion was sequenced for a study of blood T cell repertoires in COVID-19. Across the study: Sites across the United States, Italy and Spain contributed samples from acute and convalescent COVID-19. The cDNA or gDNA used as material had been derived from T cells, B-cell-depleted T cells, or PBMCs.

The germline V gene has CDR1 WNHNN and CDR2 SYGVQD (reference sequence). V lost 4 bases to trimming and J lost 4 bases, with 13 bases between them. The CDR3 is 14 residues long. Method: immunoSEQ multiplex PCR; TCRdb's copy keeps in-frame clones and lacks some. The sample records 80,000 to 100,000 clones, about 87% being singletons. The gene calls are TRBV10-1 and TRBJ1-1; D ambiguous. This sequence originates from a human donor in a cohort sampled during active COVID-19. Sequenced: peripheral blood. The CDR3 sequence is CASSVGGSGTEAFF. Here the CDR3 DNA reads TGCGCCAGCAGTGTAGGTGGTTCGGGCACTGAAGCTTTCTTT.